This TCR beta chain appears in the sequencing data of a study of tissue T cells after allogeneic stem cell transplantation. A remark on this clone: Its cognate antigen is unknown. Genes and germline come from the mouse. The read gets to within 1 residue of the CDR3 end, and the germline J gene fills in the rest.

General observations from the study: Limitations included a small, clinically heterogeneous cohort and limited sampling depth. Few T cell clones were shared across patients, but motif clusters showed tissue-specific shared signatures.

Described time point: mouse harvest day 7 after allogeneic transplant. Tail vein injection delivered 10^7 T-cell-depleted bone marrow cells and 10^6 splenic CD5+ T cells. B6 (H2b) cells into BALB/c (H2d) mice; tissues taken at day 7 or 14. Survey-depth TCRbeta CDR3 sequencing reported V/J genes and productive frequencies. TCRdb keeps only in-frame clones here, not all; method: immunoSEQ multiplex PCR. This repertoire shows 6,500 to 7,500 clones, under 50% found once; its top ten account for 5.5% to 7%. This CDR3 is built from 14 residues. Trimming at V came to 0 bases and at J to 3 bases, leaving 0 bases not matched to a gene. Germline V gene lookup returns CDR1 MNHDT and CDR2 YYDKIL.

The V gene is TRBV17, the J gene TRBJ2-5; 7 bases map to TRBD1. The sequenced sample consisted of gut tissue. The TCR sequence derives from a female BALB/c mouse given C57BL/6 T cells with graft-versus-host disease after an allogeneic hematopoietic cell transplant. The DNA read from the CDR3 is TGTGCTAGCAGTAGAGACAGGGGGCAAGACACCCAGTAC. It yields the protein CASSRDRGQDTQY. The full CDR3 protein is CASSRDRGQDTQYF.